This T cell receptor beta chain was documented in a study of shared clonotypes between healthy human individuals. General study points: Clonotype sharing among donors, it was expected, would be affected by sequencing depth.

As defined, naive CD8 cells were CD45RO-negative and positively selected for CCR7, with terminally differentiated effector memory CD45RA+ cells excluded. The CDR3 loop spans 15 amino acids. V shed 0 bases and J 3 bases; nucleotides not matched to a gene: 5. The germline V gene has CDR1 SGHKS and CDR2 YYEKEE (reference sequence). As concerns this clone: Its antigen remains unidentified.

Profiling relied on immunoSEQ multiplex PCR, and the TCRdb table lists in-frame clones only, not all of them. The repertoire has roughly 2.1 million clones, about 93% of them found once; the top ten carry around 1.7%. The origin of this receptor is a man in his late teens or twenties in good health. Some clones in this sample may be carry-over from other donors' samples. This chain links TRBV5-5 with TRBJ2-7; TRBD2 matches at 8 bases. Sequenced input: naive CD8+ T cells from PBMCs. The CDR3 region is CASSLAVSGNYEQYF. The CDR3 DNA sequence: TGTGCCAGCAGCTTGGCCGTTAGCGGGAACTACGAGCAGTACTTC.